This T cell receptor (beta chain) was documented in a study of T cell responses to AZD1222 COVID-19 vaccine (dated by TCRdb to the early 2020s). Background on the whole study: A total of about 230 trial participants underwent TCR sequencing, of whom about 210 received two doses of AZD1222 and roughly 25 received two doses of the MenACWY control vaccine. Enrollment into the trials was organized by age into subgroups of 18-55, 56-69 and 70-plus years, and those subgroups contained approximately 150, 30 and 60 TCR-sequenced participants, respectively. What the authors observed across the whole study: Only 5 to 7 AZD1222 recipients were SARS-CoV-2 seropositive at baseline, limiting conclusions about previously exposed vaccinees. Most participants were white British and females outnumbered males, and the authors suggested that clonal diversity may have been underestimated. The 56-69-year group was small, and its depth increase did not reach significance, likely because of low power. Reportedly, close to half of the unique spike-specific TCRs recognized epitopes lying outside the regions that are mutated in the B.1.351 and B.1.1.7 variants. Because no day 14 peak-response samples were available, repertoires were characterized only after the peak T cell response. A significant rise in spike-specific TCR breadth and depth was observed after two AZD1222 doses relative to day 0 and relative to MenACWY recipients. CD4 TCRs associated with the vaccine covered the entire spike protein, and the dominant responses were in regions 160-218 and 743-854.

The time point label for this specimen denotes: about 28 days (+/-7) after the second vaccine dose. AZD1222 recipients with second doses at about 4 weeks or about 12 weeks were pooled, because spike-specific TCR depth and breadth did not differ between schedules. Samples from vaccinated people were obtained from the UK trials COV001 and COV002, which included a single-blind randomized controlled phase 2/3 trial of AZD1222 (ChAdOx1 nCoV-19) in healthy adults. For TCRbeta chain sequencing, PBMC samples from trial participants were taken at day 0 and at day 28 after the second dose. Concerning this clone: The clone's antigen remains unknown. Base quality data are lacking; no much larger clone is found one base away.

The CDR3 regions of human TCRbeta chains were analyzed by immunosequencing. Turning to the authors' computational methods: Repertoire TCRs were checked for matches against a reference library of SARS-CoV-2-specific TCRs that had been generated using the MIRA antigen-specificity platform. Breadth meant the fraction of unique TCRs that were SARS-CoV-2-associated, whereas depth meant the fraction of total T cells that were SARS-CoV-2-associated. Using the MIRA data, each spike-specific TCR was mapped to the spike region that the TCR reacts to and placed in a CD4 or CD8 class. Log10-transformed breadth and depth values were compared by one-way ANOVA with Sidak's multiple comparisons tests. The source is immuneACCESS, and TCRdb retained only in-frame sequences with V and J called. Part of the clones is not carried over; for the studies checked, unresolved V genes explain less than half of this, and the remainder is unexplained. The V and J calls and clone size are taken from that table; D and trimming were inferred from the DNA. The sample data list about 170,000 clones, and approximately 90% of these were observed just once. The ten largest account for 0.85% to 1.1% of the sample.

The cysteine opens and the phenylalanine closes a CDR3 of 16 amino acids. Of all the DNA, just the CDR3 is kept, 48 bases in frame from base 1. V sheds 3 bases and J sheds 0 bases, leaving 14 bases between their ends. According to the germline V gene, CDR1 reads SNHLY and CDR2 reads FYNNEI. The V gene is TRBV2 and the J gene is TRBJ1-1; the best D guess is TRBD1, with 5 bases matching. The origin of this receptor is an adult who received the AZD1222 COVID-19 vaccine. Sequencing was performed on peripheral blood, taken 28 days after the second AZD1222 dose. CDR3 sequence: CASSERSGIMNTEAFF. The DNA sequence reads TGTGCCAGCAGTGAGAGGTCAGGGATAATGAACACTGAAGCTTTCTTT.